A single sample is the source of the 23 T cell receptor beta chains below, sequenced in a study of blood T cell repertoires in COVID-19 (dated by TCRdb to between 2020 and 2021). Library creation used the immunoSEQ multiplex PCR assay. TCRdb limited this immuneACCESS table to in-frame rearrangements with V and J called. A share of clones is missing; checked studies link under half to unresolved V genes, and the rest is unexplained. This sample is represented by a few hundred thousand clones; roughly 91% of them were singletons. Of the sample, less than 3.5% falls within the top ten clones. The sequencing sample was made of PBMCs or T cells enriched from blood (not recorded which). Receptors originate from a woman aged 45 to 65 who had been exposed to COVID-19.

V is TRBV2 and J is TRBJ1-2; 8 nucleotides line up with TRBD1. V lost 8 bases and J lost 3; bases outside the gene matches: 5. The CDR3 length is 13 residues. Germline V gives CDR1 SNHLY, CDR2 FYNNEI. The CDR3 loop is CASRGQGHYGYTF. CDR3 DNA sequence: TGTGCCAGCCGCGGACAGGGCCACTATGGCTACACCTTC.

The gene calls are TRBV5-1 and TRBJ2-3; 10 bases agree with TRBD2. The trim removed 5 bases at V and 6 bases at J, leaving 6 bases unmatched. Germline lookup yields CDR1 SGHRS and CDR2 YFSETQ. The CDR3 totals 14 residues. The CDR3 protein is CASRPSGGSDTQYF. CDR3 nucleotide sequence: TGCGCCAGCAGACCTAGCGGGGGTTCGGATACGCAGTATTTT. Full variable domain (missing parts from reference TRBV5-1 and TRBJ2-3): KAGVTQTPRYLIKTRGQQVTLSCSPISGHRSVSWYQQTPGQGLQFLFEYFSETQRNKGNFPGRFSGRQFSNSRSEMNVSTLELGDSALYLCASRPSGGSDTQYFGPGTRLTVL.

The J gene is TRBJ1-3, the V gene TRBV15, with 8 bases that match TRBD1. Germline trimming cut 4 bases from V and 5 bases from J; bases unmatched to any gene: 1. This CDR3 has 13 residues. Germline V gene data show CDR1 as LNHNV and CDR2 as YYDKDF (reference sequence). The CDR3 spells CATSTGGRNTIYF. The CDR3 DNA is TGTGCCACCAGCACAGGGGGCAGAAACACCATATATTTT.

V usage is TRBV5-1 and J usage is TRBJ1-1, with TRBD1 as a possible D gene (6 bases). Germline lookup yields CDR1 SGHRS and CDR2 YFSETQ. The V end lost 3 bases, the J end lost 4 bases, and 10 bases lay between the germline ends. This CDR3 has 13 residues. The CDR3 reads CASSWTRGTEAFF. CDR3 bases: TGCGCCAGCAGCTGGACCAGGGGCACTGAAGCTTTCTTT.

V and J are TRBV30 and TRBJ2-3, with TRBD1 matching 10 bases. This CDR3 has 13 residues. CDR1 and CDR2 from the germline V gene are GTSNPN and SVGIG (reference sequence). Trimming took 5 bases from V and 1 from J; bases not matched to a gene: 0. CDR3 in amino acids: CAWGTGGTDTQYF. The CDR3 nucleotides are TGTGCCTGGGGGACAGGGGGCACAGATACGCAGTATTTT.

This chain connects TRBV18 to TRBJ2-7; 10 bases align to TRBD1. This CDR3 region has 15 residues. In germline, CDR1 is KGHSH, CDR2 LQKENI. With V trimmed by 3 bases and J by 3 bases, 5 bases remained unmatched. CDR3 nucleotides: TGTGCCAGCTCACCGGACAGGGGGTTAGGCTACGAGCAGTACTTC. Translating gives CASSPDRGLGYEQYF.

The chain is built from TRBV4-1 and TRBJ2-7; TRBD1 matches 8 bases. The CDR3 is 14 amino acids. The V and J ends lost 0 bases and 7 bases, in that order; junction bases with no gene match: 5. In germline, CDR1 is MGHRA, CDR2 YSYEKL. The CDR3 coding sequence is TGCGCCAGCAGCCAAGACAGGGGGCGCGAGGAGCAGTACTTC. Translation: CASSQDRGREEQYF.

J is TRBJ2-5 and V is TRBV7-9; TRBD2 matches 7 bases. Germline loops: CDR1 SEHNR, CDR2 FQNEAQ (reference sequence). The CDR3 has 15 residues. The V gene end was trimmed by 3 bases and the J gene end by 3 bases; junction bases not matched to a gene: 7. CDR3 amino acids: CASSLGKAGKETQYF. For the CDR3, the DNA is TGTGCCAGCAGCTTGGGAAAAGCGGGGAAAGAGACCCAGTACTTC. The variable domain in full, with the rest retrieved from reference TRBV7-9 and TRBJ2-5, is DTGVSQNPRHKITKRGQNVTFRCDPISEHNRLYWYRQTLGQGPEFLTYFQNEAQLEKSRLLSDRFSAERPKGSFSTLEIQRTEQGDSAMYLCASSLGKAGKETQYFGPGTRLLVL.

This rearrangement joins TRBV19 to TRBJ1-2; TRBD1 might be the D (5 bases). Germline CDR1 LNHDA, CDR2 SQIVND (reference sequence). The V and J ends lost 0 bases and 2 bases respectively, with 7 bases between them. The CDR3 covers 14 residues. In DNA, the CDR3 is TGTGCCAGTAGTATAGATCCAGGGAACTATGGCTACACCTTC. Its protein is CASSIDPGNYGYTF. Based on the CDR3 plus reference TRBV19 and TRBJ1-2, the full variable domain is DGGITQSPKYLFRKEGQNVTLSCEQNLNHDAMYWYRQDPGQGLRLIYYSQIVNDFQKGDIAEGYSVSREKKESFPLTVTSAQKNPTAFYLCASSIDPGNYGYTFGSGTRLTVV.

This sequence joins TRBV23-1 and TRBJ2-2, with TRBD1 as a possible D gene (6 bases). TRBV23-1 qualifies as an ORF whose function is uncertain. V shed 0 bases and J shed 7 bases, with 15 bases lying between them. This CDR3 is built from 16 residues. The CDR3 DNA is TGCGCCAGCAGTCAATCGGGCAGAGGGGGTGACGGGGAGCTGTTTTTT. Translated: CASSQSGRGGDGELFF.

In DNA, the CDR3 is TGTGCCAGCAGTGACCGGGACTTTAACTATGGCTACACCTTC. It specifies CASSDRDFNYGYTF. J is TRBJ1-2 and V is TRBV2; a weak D match, TRBD1 (5 bases). Germline-derived CDR1 and CDR2 are SNHLY and FYNNEI. Trimming pared 3 bases from V and 1 base from J, leaving 9 bases between. The CDR3 extends over 14 amino acids.

Remarks on this clone: One end of the junction fails to match germline, which may point to a read error. The gene calls are TRBV7-7 and TRBJ2-2, with 8 positions matching TRBD2. The CDR3 runs to 20 residues. The germline gives CDR1 SSHAT, CDR2 FNYEAQ (reference sequence). CDR3 bases: TGTGCTAGCAGCTTGACCCCCCTAGTCCTGCTAGCGGGGAACACCGGGGAGCTGTTTTTT. Protein sequence: CASSLTPLVLLAGNTGELFF.

CDR3 sequence reads: CATSGGGQETQYF. Here the CDR3 DNA reads TGTGCCACCAGCGGGGGAGGGCAAGAGACCCAGTACTTC. This rearrangement joins TRBV15 to TRBJ2-5, with 7 bases identical to TRBD2. The CDR3 consists of 13 residues. V was pared by 5 bases and J by 2 bases, with 2 bases of the junction left unmatched. Germline V CDR1 and CDR2: LNHNV, YYDKDF (reference sequence).

Comments on this clone: Other nucleotide sequences in the sample specify the same CDR3. The chain is built from TRBV5-1 and TRBJ2-3, with 8 bases that match TRBD1. The CDR3 has 15 residues. J lost 4 bases, V lost 0 bases, and 4 bases had no gene match. Germline V gene lookup returns CDR1 SGHRS and CDR2 YFSETQ. Here the CDR3 reads CASSLGQGAADTQYF. The CDR3 region has the DNA TGCGCCAGCAGCTTGGGGCAGGGGGCTGCAGATACGCAGTATTTT.

The CDR3, as DNA: TGCGCCAGCAGCCAATCTTGGCTTCTCTACGAGCAGTACTTC. Translating it yields CASSQSWLLYEQYF. This rearrangement joins TRBV4-1 to TRBJ2-7; D call uncertain. Germline V gene sequence: CDR1 MGHRA, CDR2 YSYEKL. With 2 bases removed from V and 3 bases from J, the gap between germline ends came to 11 bases. The CDR3 consists of 14 residues.

The chain has TRBV2 and TRBJ2-1, with D possibly being TRBD2 (5 bases). V was shortened by 8 bases and J by 4 bases, with 12 bases between the two germline ends. This CDR3 region has 13 residues. CDR1 and CDR2 from the germline V gene are SNHLY and FYNNEI. CDR3 region: CASQGSDYNEQFF. The DNA for the CDR3 is TGTGCCAGCCAAGGGAGTGATTACAATGAGCAGTTCTTC. The full variable domain, rest sourced from reference TRBV2 and TRBJ2-1, is EPEVTQTPSHQVTQMGQEVILRCVPISNHLYFYWYRQILGQKVEFLVSFYNNEISEKSEIFDDQFSVERPDGSNFTLKIRSTKLEDSAMYFCASQGSDYNEQFFGPGTRLTVL.

This clone has only one observation. The chain recombines TRBV28 with TRBJ1-4; 11 bases line up with TRBD1. Germline V gives CDR1 MDHEN, CDR2 SYDVKM. The length of the CDR3 is 17 residues. Trimming cost V 6 bases and J 3 bases; bases outside gene matches: 9. CDR3 DNA: TGTGCCAGCAGGGCACCCCCGGGACAGGGGGCTAATGAAAAACTGTTTTTT. Translated: CASRAPPGQGANEKLFF.

The table lists this clone with a count of one. J is TRBJ1-2 and V is TRBV28, with D unclear. V dropped 2 bases and J dropped 3 bases, with 7 bases sitting between them. Germline lookup yields CDR1 MDHEN and CDR2 SYDVKM. The length of the CDR3 is 13 residues. This CDR3 reads CASSLKPYYGYTF. The CDR3 coding sequence is TGTGCCAGCAGTTTAAAGCCTTACTATGGCTACACCTTC.

This clone was seen ten or more times. Distinct nucleotide sequences in the sample also encode this CDR3. The chain joins TRBV7-2 to TRBJ1-5; tentatively, D is TRBD1 (6 bases). The CDR3 consists of 15 residues. V was trimmed by 2 bases and J by 7 bases, leaving 15 bases between them. CDR1 is SGHTA and CDR2 is FQGNSA in the germline V gene. The CDR3 loop reads CASSLSGGARQPQHF. In DNA form, the CDR3 reads TGTGCCAGCAGCTTAAGTGGGGGGGCGAGACAGCCCCAGCATTTT. Full variable domain (remainder filled in from reference TRBV7-2 and TRBJ1-5): GAGVSQSPSNKVTEKGKDVELRCDPISGHTALYWYRQSLGQGLEFLIYFQGNSAPDKSGLPSDRFSAERTGGSVSTLTIQRTQQEDSAVYLCASSLSGGARQPQHFGDGTRLSIL.

This chain links TRBV6-5 with TRBJ1-1; possibly TRBD1 for D (6 bases). Per the germline V gene, CDR1 is MNHEY and CDR2 is SVGAGI. The CDR3 contains 14 residues. Trimming shortened V by 1 base and J by 5 bases, and 11 bases separated the two germline ends. The CDR3 region has the DNA TGTGCCAGCAGTTACTATGGCAGGGGAACTGAAGCTTTCTTT. Amino acids: CASSYYGRGTEAFF.

The CDR3 protein is CASSLIPSFGTDTQYF. The CDR3 DNA reads as TGCGCCAGCAGCTTGATTCCCTCTTTTGGCACAGATACGCAGTATTTT. The chain is built from TRBV5-1 and TRBJ2-3; D is unresolved. Trimming removed 1 base at V and 1 base at J, with 13 bases between. Germline V gene data show CDR1 as SGHRS and CDR2 as YFSETQ. This CDR3 spans 16 amino acids.

The V gene is TRBV5-8, the J gene TRBJ2-2, with 7 bases identical to TRBD2. Germline CDR1 SGHTS, CDR2 YDEGEE. The CDR3 is made up of 14 amino acids. Losses at the gene ends were 1 base for V and 5 bases for J; bases not matched to a gene: 2. CDR3 DNA: TGTGCCAGCAGCTTGTGGCGGGGGACCGGGGAGCTGTTTTTT. This sequence encodes CASSLWRGTGELFF.

The genes are TRBV3-1 (or the pseudogene TRBV3-2) and TRBJ2-2; the D gene is possibly TRBD1 (6 bases). V lost 4 bases, J lost 0 bases, and 12 bases lay in between. The CDR3 contains 16 residues. Looked up from germline, CDR1 is LGHDT and CDR2 is YNNKEL (reference sequence). The CDR3: CASSLDRAANTGELFF. CDR3 coding DNA: TGTGCCAGCAGCCTGGACAGAGCTGCGAACACCGGGGAGCTGTTTTTT.